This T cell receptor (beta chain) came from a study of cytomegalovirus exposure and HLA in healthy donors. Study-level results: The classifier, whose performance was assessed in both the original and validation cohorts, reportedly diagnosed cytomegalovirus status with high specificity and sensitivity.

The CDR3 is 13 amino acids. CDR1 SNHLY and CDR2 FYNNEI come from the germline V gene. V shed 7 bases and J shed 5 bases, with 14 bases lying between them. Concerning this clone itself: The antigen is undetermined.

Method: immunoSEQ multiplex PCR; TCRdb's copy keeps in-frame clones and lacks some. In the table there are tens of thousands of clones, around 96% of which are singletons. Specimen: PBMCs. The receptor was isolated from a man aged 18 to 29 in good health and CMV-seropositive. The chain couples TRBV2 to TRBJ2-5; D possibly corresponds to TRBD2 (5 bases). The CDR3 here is CASNLAGGETQYF. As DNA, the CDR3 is TGTGCCAGCAACCTGGCAGGAGGCGAGACCCAGTACTTC.